Listed here is a single TCR beta chain. No antigen is known for it. The entry originates in a study of T cell repertoires in cytomegalovirus infection. This CDR3 spans 14 amino acids. Germline V lookup: CDR1 SGHVS, CDR2 FNYEAQ. V lost 5 bases, J lost 7 bases, and 7 bases stayed unmatched. TCRdb called the reads again in MiXCR, with one record for every CDR3 protein. Of roughly 920,000 distinct CDR3 sequences detected, around 29% appear once; the ten largest clones hold over 13%. The chain uses TRBV7-6 and TRBJ2-1, with 8 bases identical to TRBD1. This TCR was sampled from a human donor in good health (CMV status not recorded). Some clones in this sample may be carry-over from other donors' samples. Sample: cultured CD8+ T cells from PBMCs, taken from culture after CMV antigen stimulation. CDR3 coding DNA: TGTGCCAGCAGCCCCCAGGACAGGGTTAATGAGCAGTTCTTC. This sequence encodes CASSPQDRVNEQFF.